This T cell receptor beta chain was profiled in a study of technical replicates of blood from a few donors. Germline assignment: CDR1 MGHRA and CDR2 YSYEKL. The CDR3 contains 14 residues. J lost 2 bases, V lost 5 bases, and 4 bases had no gene match. TCRdb keeps only in-frame clones here, not all; method: immunoSEQ multiplex PCR. The sample contains around 72,000 clones, 90% to 95% of which appear only once. The J gene is TRBJ2-7, the V gene TRBV4-1; 9 bases align to TRBD1. This receptor was identified in a human donor in good health. Some clones in this sample may be carry-over from other donors' samples. Sequencing used PBMCs. DNA for the CDR3: TGCGCCAGCAGCTTGGGGACAGGGCCCTACGAGCAGTACTTC. This sequence encodes CASSLGTGPYEQYF.